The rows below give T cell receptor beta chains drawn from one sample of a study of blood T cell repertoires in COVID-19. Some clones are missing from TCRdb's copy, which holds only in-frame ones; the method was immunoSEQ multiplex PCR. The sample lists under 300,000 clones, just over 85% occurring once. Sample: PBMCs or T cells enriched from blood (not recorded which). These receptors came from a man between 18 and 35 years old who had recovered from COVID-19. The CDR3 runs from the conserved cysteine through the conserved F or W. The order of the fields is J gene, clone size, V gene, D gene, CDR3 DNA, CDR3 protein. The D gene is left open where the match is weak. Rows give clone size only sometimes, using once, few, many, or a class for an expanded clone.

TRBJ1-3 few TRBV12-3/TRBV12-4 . TGTGCCAGCAGTTTACAGGGGAACACCATATATTTT CASSLQGNTIYF
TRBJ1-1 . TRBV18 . TGTGCCAGCTCACCAGGGGGGGGAGCTTTCTTT CASSPGGGAFF
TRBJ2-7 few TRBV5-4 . TGTGCCAGCAGCCCCTCCGTGTCCCACGAGCAGTACTTC CASSPSVSHEQYF
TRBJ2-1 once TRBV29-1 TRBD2 TGCAGCGTTGAAGGCCCGACTAGCGGGAGACTCAATGAGCAGTTCTTC CSVEGPTSGRLNEQFF
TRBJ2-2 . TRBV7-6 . TGTGCCAGCAGCTTCAGCGGATATAACACCGGGGAGCTGTTTTTT CASSFSGYNTGELFF
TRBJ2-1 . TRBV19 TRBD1 TGTGCCAGTAGTCCACTTCCGGGACAGGGGAAAGATGAGCAGTTCTTC CASSPLPGQGKDEQFF
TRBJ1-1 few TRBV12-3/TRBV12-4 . TGTGCCAGCAGTTTGGCAGTCACTGAAGCTTTCTTT CASSLAVTEAFF
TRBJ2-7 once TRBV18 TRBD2 TGTGCCAGCTCCTCGGGACTAGCGACCTCGGGCTACGAGCAGTACTTC CASSSGLATSGYEQYF
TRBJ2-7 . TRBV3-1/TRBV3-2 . TGTGCCAGCACCCTTGGACTATCAGGCGAGCAGTACTTC CASTLGLSGEQYF
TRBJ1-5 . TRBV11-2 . TGTGCCAGCAGCTTAGGTGGTCGGGGGGGCTGGCAGCCCCAGCATTTT CASSLGGRGGWQPQHF
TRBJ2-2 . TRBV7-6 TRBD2 TGTGCCAGCAGCTTGGGGAGCGGGGCGAACACCGGGGAGCTGTTTTTT CASSLGSGANTGELFF
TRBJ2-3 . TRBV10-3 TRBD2 TGTGCCATCAGGGGGCTAGCGGGGAGCACAGATACGCAGTATTTT CAIRGLAGSTDTQYF
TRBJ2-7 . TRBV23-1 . TGCGCCAGCGAAACCGGGACTGCCTACGAGCAGTACTTC CASETGTAYEQYF
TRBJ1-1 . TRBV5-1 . TGCGCCAGCAGCCAACTTCAGGGGAACACTGAAGCTTTCTTT CASSQLQGNTEAFF
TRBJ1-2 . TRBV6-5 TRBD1 TGTGCCAGCAGTTACGCGACAGGGTCTAATGGCTACACCTTC CASSYATGSNGYTF
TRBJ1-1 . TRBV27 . TGTGCCAGCACCAAGGGGAACTCGAACACTGAAGCTTTCTTT CASTKGNSNTEAFF
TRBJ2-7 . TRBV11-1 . TGTGCCAGCAGCTTAGAAGCGGCTCTCGAGCAGTACTTC CASSLEAALEQYF
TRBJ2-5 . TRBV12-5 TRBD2 TGTGCTAGTGGAGTAGCGGGGGGGAGAACCCAGTACTTC CASGVAGGRTQYF
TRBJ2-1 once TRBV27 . TGTGCCAGCGGGACTCTACTCGGGCAGTTCTTC CASGTLLGQFF
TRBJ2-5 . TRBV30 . TGTGCCTGGAGTGTACAGACAGTACGAGAGACCCAGTACTTC CAWSVQTVRETQYF
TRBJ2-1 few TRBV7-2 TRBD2 TGTGCCAGCAGTTTGACTAGCGGGATTACAAATGAGCAGTTCTTC CASSLTSGITNEQFF
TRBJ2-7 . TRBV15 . TGTGCCACCAGCAGAGTATACGGCGGGCCTGGCTACGAGCAGTACTTC CATSRVYGGPGYEQYF
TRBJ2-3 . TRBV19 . TGTGCCAGTAGTATTGAGACAGGTCGGTTCACAGATACGCAGTATTTT CASSIETGRFTDTQYF
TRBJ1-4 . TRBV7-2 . TGTGCCAGCAGCTTGGGGCGAAATGAAAAACTGTTTTTT CASSLGRNEKLFF
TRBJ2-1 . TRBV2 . TGTGCCAGCAGTGTAGGCGGGGGCGTCGATGAGCAGTTCTTC CASSVGGGVDEQFF
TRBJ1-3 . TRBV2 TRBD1 TGTGCCAGTTACAGGGGGGCCCATGCTGGACCAGAACCTCTTGGAAACACCATATATTTT CASYRGAHAGPEPLGNTIYF
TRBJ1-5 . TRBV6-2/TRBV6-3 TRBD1 TGTGCCAGCAGCCCCGGACAGGGAAGCAATCAGCCCCAGCATTTT CASSPGQGSNQPQHF
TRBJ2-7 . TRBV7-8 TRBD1 TGTGCCAGCAGCTTAGGTCTCCGCAGAACGAGGGACAGGGAATACGAGCAGTACTTC CASSLGLRRTRDREYEQYF
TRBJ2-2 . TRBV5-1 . TGCGCCAGCAGCCCCTACTCGACAGGATCGAACACCGGGGAGCTGTTTTTT CASSPYSTGSNTGELFF
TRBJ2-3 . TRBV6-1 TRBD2 TGTGCCAGCAGTGACCTCGGGACTAGCGTTAGCACAGATACGCAGTATTTT CASSDLGTSVSTDTQYF
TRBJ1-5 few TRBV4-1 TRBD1 TGCGCCAGCAGCCAAGTCGACAGGGAACATCAGCCCCAGCATTTT CASSQVDREHQPQHF
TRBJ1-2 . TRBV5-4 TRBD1 TGTGCCAGCAGCTTGGCGGGGACAGGGATGGAAACCTTC CASSLAGTGMETF
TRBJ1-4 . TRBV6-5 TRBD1 TGTGCCAGCAGGAGGGGACAGTCGAATGAAAAACTGTTTTTT CASRRGQSNEKLFF
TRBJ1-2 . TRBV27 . TGTGCCAGCAGTTTATCGGCAGAAACTAACTATGGCTACACCTTC CASSLSAETNYGYTF
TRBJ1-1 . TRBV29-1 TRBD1 TGCAGCGTCCGACAGGGGGCTCGAACTGAAGCTTTCTTT CSVRQGARTEAFF
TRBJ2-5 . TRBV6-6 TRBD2 TGTGCCAGCAGTTCGAGACTAGCGGGGAAACAAGAGACCCAGTACTTC CASSSRLAGKQETQYF
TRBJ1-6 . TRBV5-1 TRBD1 TGCGCCAGCAGCTCGACAGGGGTAGGTTCACCCCTCCACTTT CASSSTGVGSPLHF
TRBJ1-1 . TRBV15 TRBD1 TGTGCCACCAGCAGACGACAGGGGAGAGGGACTGAAGCTTTCTTT CATSRRQGRGTEAFF
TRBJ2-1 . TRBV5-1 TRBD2 TGCGCCAGCAGCCCCATGGGGGAGTACCCAACTAGCGCGAAGAGGTTCTTC CASSPMGEYPTSAKRFF
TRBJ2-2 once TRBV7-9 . TGTGCCAGCAGCTCCACCTTGACAGGTTACACCGGGGAGCTGTTTTTT CASSSTLTGYTGELFF
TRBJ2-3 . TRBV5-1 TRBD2 TGCGCCAGCAGCGCCGGGACTAGGACAGATACGCAGTATTTT CASSAGTRTDTQYF
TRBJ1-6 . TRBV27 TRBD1 TGTGCCAGCAGCCCATCCCGCAGGGGGCCAGGCTCACCCCTCCACTTT CASSPSRRGPGSPLHF
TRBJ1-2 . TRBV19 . TGTGCCAGTAGTGGGTGGTCAGGGAACTATGGCTACACCTTC CASSGWSGNYGYTF
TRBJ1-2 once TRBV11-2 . TGTGCCAGCAGCCTAAACACGGCAGGGGGCTACACCTTC CASSLNTAGGYTF
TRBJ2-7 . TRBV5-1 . TGCGCCAGCAGCTTGGATGCGTCAGCGGCCTACGAGCAGTACTTC CASSLDASAAYEQYF
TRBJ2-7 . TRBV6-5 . TGTGCCAGCAGTTCGCCGGACAGACCTTACGAGCAGTACTTC CASSSPDRPYEQYF